This T cell receptor (beta chain) was documented in a study of blood T cell repertoires in COVID-19. Background on the study: T cells, B-cell-depleted T cells, or PBMCs supplied cDNA or gDNA.

Original methodology: Using reference gene primer amplification, nucleated cell counts were estimated. Data came from immunoSEQ multiplex PCR; TCRdb stores just in-frame clones and leaves some out. That table is the source of V, J and clone size, and D and trimming were worked out from the DNA. The sample gives about 92,000 clones, roughly nine tenths of which show up once; about 18% is in the top ten. The CDR3 runs to 13 residues. In germline, CDR1 is SEHNR, CDR2 FQNEAQ (reference sequence). V was pared by 2 bases and J by 10 bases, with 3 bases of the junction left unmatched. This TCR was recovered from an older woman with COVID-19, enrolled during active disease. The V and J genes are TRBV7-9 and TRBJ1-2, with 11 bases that match TRBD1. Input material: peripheral blood. The DNA of the CDR3 is TGTGCCAGCAGCTTACGGGACAGGGGGTTCTACACCTTC. Translation gives CASSLRDRGFYTF.